This TCR beta chain was documented in a study of regulatory T cells in long-lasting Graves disease. Study overall: Persistent cases took antithyroid drugs over 5 years and stayed TSH receptor antibody positive.

The sample holds many counts of this clonotype. Antigen unknown. Germline V lookup: CDR1 MDHEN, CDR2 SYDVKM. The CDR3 spans 14 residues. V shed 7 bases and J shed 2 bases, with 15 bases lying between them. Time point noted: persistent/refractory GD, antithyroid drugs over 5 years with positive TRAb. RNA extracted from PBMCs served as the sequencing template. Study-level points and caveats: Among persistent patients, a larger number of public clonotypes were shared (around 3,000) than among newly diagnosed patients (roughly 970). Persistent cases favored TRBV28, TRBJ1-2 and TRBJ2-5.

Building the TCR beta libraries relied on iRepertoire HTBI primers, and CDR3 regions underwent Arm-PCR. Per the original data handling: Segment identification across samples yielded 50 to 80 TRBV and some 13 TRBJ segments. Each CDR3 protein gets one entry after TCRdb re-called the multiplex PCR reads with MiXCR. TCRdb, rather than the study authors, made the V and J calls. In the table there are around 300,000 distinct CDR3 sequences, under 25% of which are singletons. This TCR was recovered from a female donor with Graves disease. The V call is TRBV28, the J call TRBJ2-7, with D tentatively TRBD2 (5 bases). The specimen comprised peripheral blood mononuclear cells (PBMCs), sampled when the disease was refractory, from a patient treated with antithyroid drugs. The CDR3 nucleotides read TGTGCCAGCATTTTTGACGGGGAAGCCTACGAGCAGTACTTC. Its translation is CASIFDGEAYEQYF.